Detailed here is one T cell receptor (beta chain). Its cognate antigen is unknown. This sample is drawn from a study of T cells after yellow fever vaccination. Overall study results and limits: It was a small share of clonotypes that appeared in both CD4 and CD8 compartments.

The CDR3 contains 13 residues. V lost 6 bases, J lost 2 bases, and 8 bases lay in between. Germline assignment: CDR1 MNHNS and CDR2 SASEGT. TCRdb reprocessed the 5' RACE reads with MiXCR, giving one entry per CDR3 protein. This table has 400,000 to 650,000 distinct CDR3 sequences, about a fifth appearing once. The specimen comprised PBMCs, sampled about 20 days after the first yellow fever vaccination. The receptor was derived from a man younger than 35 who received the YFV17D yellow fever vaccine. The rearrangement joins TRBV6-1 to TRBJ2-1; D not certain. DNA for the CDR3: TGTGCCAGCAGGGACGGTACCTACAATGAGCAGTTCTTC. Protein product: CASRDGTYNEQFF.